The rows below give T cell receptor beta chains drawn from one sample of a study of identifying expanded T cells in peripheral blood. Clones were sequenced by immunoSEQ multiplex PCR, and TCRdb holds only the in-frame ones, with some missing. The sample contains approximately 100,000 clones, around 88% of which appear only once. The sequencing input was blood. The receptors derive from a person aged 18 to 75 in good health. Both conserved end residues are part of each CDR3. A D gene is named only where the DNA matches it firmly. Clone size is shown for a subset of rows, as once, few, many or a class of expanded clone.

clone_size	v_call	j_call	d_call	cdr3_aa	cdr3_nt
-	TRBV19	TRBJ2-1	TRBD2	CASSGRPSGGPGGEQFF	TGTGCCAGTAGTGGGCGACCGAGCGGGGGGCCAGGGGGTGAGCAGTTCTTC
-	TRBV19	TRBJ2-1	TRBD1	CASSGDRNNEQFF	TGTGCCAGTAGTGGGGACAGGAACAATGAGCAGTTCTTC
-	TRBV6-5	TRBJ1-1	-	CASSYVRSGNTEAFF	TGTGCCAGCAGTTACGTCCGGAGCGGGAACACTGAAGCTTTCTTT
once	TRBV19	TRBJ1-1	TRBD1	CASSPRHLDRGTEAFF	TGTGCCAGTAGTCCCCGGCATTTGGACAGGGGCACTGAAGCTTTCTTT
-	TRBV7-9	TRBJ2-3	TRBD2	CASSWSGGIPSTDTQYF	TGTGCCAGCAGCTGGAGCGGGGGGATCCCTAGCACAGATACGCAGTATTTT
-	TRBV5-1	TRBJ2-5	-	CASSSSGRQETQYF	TGCGCCAGCAGCAGTTCGGGACGACAAGAGACCCAGTACTTC
few	TRBV5-1	TRBJ2-7	-	CASSLLWGSYEQYF	TGCGCCAGCAGCTTGTTATGGGGGAGCTACGAGCAGTACTTC
few	TRBV6-5	TRBJ1-3	-	CASSYDLGDGNTIYF	TGTGCCAGCAGTTACGATCTTGGGGATGGAAACACCATATATTTT
-	TRBV7-2	TRBJ2-1	TRBD1	CASGGDRGGNEQFF	TGTGCCAGTGGGGGGGACAGGGGAGGCAATGAGCAGTTCTTC
-	TRBV18	TRBJ1-2	TRBD1	CASSPTGGSNYGYTF	TGTGCCAGCTCACCAACAGGGGGCTCTAACTATGGCTACACCTTC
-	TRBV6-4	TRBJ2-3	-	CASSGTPTDTQYF	TGTGCCAGCAGTGGGACTCCAACAGATACGCAGTATTTT
-	TRBV27	TRBJ1-2	-	CASSLLGDGYGYTF	TGTGCCAGCAGTTTATTAGGGGATGGCTATGGCTACACCTTC
-	TRBV4-3	TRBJ1-2	-	CASSQERTSYGYTF	TGCGCCAGCAGCCAAGAAAGAACCAGCTATGGCTACACCTTC
-	TRBV29-1	TRBJ1-3	-	CSVEGLRGWGNTIYF	TGCAGCGTTGAGGGATTAAGGGGGTGGGGAAACACCATATATTTT
-	TRBV19	TRBJ1-1	-	CASSLNTEAFF	TGTGCCAGTAGCCTGAACACTGAAGCTTTCTTT
-	TRBV2	TRBJ2-1	TRBD2	CASTSRGEAYNEQFF	TGTGCCAGCACCTCGCGGGGGGAGGCCTACAATGAGCAGTTCTTC
-	TRBV7-9	TRBJ2-5	-	CASSSTRRVVSQYF	TGTGCCAGCAGCTCGACCAGGCGGGTAGTATCCCAGTACTTC
once	TRBV12-5	TRBJ2-6	-	CASGPRPGANVLTF	TGTGCTAGTGGGCCTCGGCCTGGGGCCAACGTCCTGACTTTC
-	TRBV4-1	TRBJ1-5	-	CASSPGPNSNQPQHF	TGCGCCAGCAGCCCGGGACCAAATAGCAATCAGCCCCAGCATTTT
once	TRBV4-3	TRBJ2-7	-	CASSPSLRGLDEQYF	TGCGCCAGCAGCCCGTCCCTAAGGGGTCTGGACGAGCAGTACTTC
once	TRBV19	TRBJ2-7	-	CASSSGSPSYEQYF	TGTGCCAGTAGTTCGGGATCGCCCAGCTACGAGCAGTACTTC
-	TRBV7-9	TRBJ2-5	TRBD2	CASSLGSGGAKETQYF	TGTGCCAGCAGCTTAGGCAGCGGGGGGGCGAAAGAGACCCAGTACTTC
-	TRBV2	TRBJ2-7	-	CASRGPERVYEQYF	TGTGCCAGCAGGGGTCCCGAACGAGTATACGAGCAGTACTTC
-	TRBV5-4	TRBJ2-5	TRBD2	CASSLSLAEETQYF	TGTGCCAGCAGCTTGTCACTAGCGGAAGAGACCCAGTACTTC
-	TRBV5-1	TRBJ1-1	TRBD1	CASAGQGATEAFF	TGCGCCAGCGCGGGACAGGGGGCGACTGAAGCTTTCTTT
-	TRBV4-3	TRBJ2-1	TRBD2	CASSPRLAGSYNEQFF	TGCGCCAGCAGCCCCCGACTAGCGGGGTCCTACAATGAGCAGTTCTTC
once	TRBV27	TRBJ2-5	TRBD1	CASSLGRGHQETQYF	TGTGCCAGCAGTTTAGGCAGGGGGCATCAAGAGACCCAGTACTTC
-	TRBV2	TRBJ1-2	-	CASTRDSNYGYTF	TGTGCCAGCACTCGAGACTCTAACTATGGCTACACCTTC
-	TRBV5-1	TRBJ2-5	-	CASSLSREDSQYF	TGCGCCAGCAGCTTGAGCAGGGAGGACTCCCAGTACTTC
-	TRBV18	TRBJ2-3	TRBD2	CASSPGTTYTDTQYF	TGTGCCAGCTCACCAGGGACTACCTACACAGATACGCAGTATTTT
-	TRBV11-3	TRBJ2-3	TRBD2	CASSPGGATDTQYF	TGTGCCAGCAGCCCCGGGGGGGCCACAGATACGCAGTATTTT
-	TRBV18	TRBJ2-7	-	CASSPTSYEQYF	TGTGCCAGCTCACCGACAAGCTACGAGCAGTACTTC
once	TRBV7-2	TRBJ1-1	TRBD1	CASSQQDRSPAFF	TGTGCCAGCAGCCAACAGGACAGGAGTCCAGCTTTCTTT
-	TRBV5-4	TRBJ1-2	-	CASHLGGSYGYTF	TGTGCCAGCCACTTGGGGGGTAGCTATGGCTACACCTTC
-	TRBV5-6	TRBJ2-5	-	CASSLGLRRGQETQYF	TGTGCCAGCAGCTTGGGGTTACGCAGGGGCCAAGAGACCCAGTACTTC
-	TRBV19	TRBJ2-5	-	CASSRTVQETQYF	TGTGCCAGTAGTCGGACAGTCCAAGAGACCCAGTACTTC
once	TRBV11-2	TRBJ2-7	TRBD1	CASSLTGQGGYEQYF	TGTGCCAGCAGCCTCACGGGACAGGGAGGCTACGAGCAGTACTTC
-	TRBV15	TRBJ1-4	-	CATSRDTATNEKLFF	TGTGCCACCAGCAGAGATACTGCAACTAATGAAAAACTGTTTTTT
-	TRBV27	TRBJ2-3	-	CASSPQTPAGILGTDTQYF	TGTGCCAGCAGTCCACAGACTCCGGCGGGGATTCTTGGCACAGATACGCAGTATTTT
-	TRBV7-9	TRBJ1-3	TRBD1	CASSLVGGQGPLYF	TGTGCCAGCAGCTTAGTCGGGGGACAGGGACCTTTATATTTT
-	TRBV4-3	TRBJ2-7	-	CASSQGAGVYEQYF	TGCGCCAGCAGCCAAGGGGCAGGGGTCTACGAGCAGTACTTC
-	TRBV7-6	TRBJ2-7	TRBD1	CASSPGTGGREQYF	TGTGCCAGCAGCCCCGGGACAGGGGGCCGCGAGCAGTACTTC
-	TRBV19	TRBJ2-5	-	CASSGASQETQYF	TGTGCCAGTAGTGGGGCGAGCCAAGAGACCCAGTACTTC
once	TRBV6-1	TRBJ1-6	TRBD1	CASVEGGFNSPLHF	TGTGCCAGCGTTGAAGGGGGCTTCAATTCACCCCTCCACTTT
-	TRBV6-5	TRBJ1-4	-	CASRGERDTEKLFF	TGTGCCAGCAGGGGCGAAAGGGACACTGAAAAACTGTTTTTT
-	TRBV15	TRBJ2-3	TRBD2	CATRLAGGETQYF	TGTGCCACCAGACTAGCGGGGGGAGAGACGCAGTATTTT
-	TRBV11-1	TRBJ1-2	-	CASSIKGQELYGYTF	TGTGCCAGCAGCATAAAGGGACAAGAACTCTATGGCTACACCTTC
-	TRBV4-2	TRBJ1-1	-	CASSQLGRPNTEAFF	TGTGCCAGCAGCCAACTGGGGAGGCCGAACACTGAAGCTTTCTTT
-	TRBV5-1	TRBJ2-1	-	CASSLAVSSYNEQFF	TGCGCCAGCAGCTTGGCTGTGAGCTCCTACAATGAGCAGTTCTTC
-	TRBV7-2	TRBJ2-2	-	CASSLSTGELFF	TGTGCCAGCAGCTTAAGCACCGGGGAGCTGTTTTTT
-	TRBV7-9	TRBJ2-2	TRBD1	CASSFRQGMNTGELFF	TGTGCCAGCAGCTTCAGACAGGGGATGAACACCGGGGAGCTGTTTTTT
-	TRBV4-2	TRBJ2-7	-	CASSQLAGLIGEQYF	TGTGCCAGCAGCCAATTGGCAGGGTTAATAGGCGAGCAGTACTTC
-	TRBV7-9	TRBJ2-7	-	CASSLSRSSYEQYF	TGTGCCAGCAGCCTCAGTCGAAGCTCCTACGAGCAGTACTTC
once	TRBV7-6	TRBJ1-2	-	CASSSAGYYGYTF	TGTGCCAGCAGCTCTGCCGGGTATTATGGCTACACCTTC